The 18 T cell receptor beta chains in this list originate from one sample, sequenced in a study of T cell clonotyping in hematopoietic cell transplantation. Specified time point: recipient sample about 28 days before transplant, after cytoreduction. Sequenced by immunoSEQ multiplex PCR; TCRdb stores in-frame clones only, minus some. The table shows tens of thousands of clones, with 85% to 90% occurring only once. Sample: peripheral blood mononuclear cells, taken before stem cell transplant. These receptors came from a man aged 55 to 70 with biphenotypic leukemia. Some clones in this sample may be carry-over from other donors' samples.

This chain joins TRBV6-1 and TRBJ1-1, with D tentatively TRBD1 (6 bases). V gave up 7 bases and J gave up 0 bases, with 15 bases separating them. The CDR3 spans 15 residues. CDR1 MNHNS and CDR2 SASEGT come from the germline V gene. This CDR3 reads CASNPGHFMNTEAFF. The CDR3 DNA sequence: TGTGCCAGCAATCCGGGACACTTCATGAACACTGAAGCTTTCTTT.

This chain links TRBV28 with TRBJ1-4, with TRBD1 matching over 7 bases. This CDR3 is built from 15 residues. CDR1 is MDHEN, CDR2 SYDVKM, per germline. V was pared by 6 bases and J by 4 bases, with 8 bases of the junction left unmatched. CDR3: CASRFRQGRNEKLFF. In nucleotides, the CDR3 is TGTGCCAGCAGATTCCGACAGGGACGTAATGAAAAACTGTTTTTT.

This chain uses TRBV30 with TRBJ1-3; D not certain. The ends were cut back, 0 bases at V and 2 bases at J, with 8 bases in the middle. Germline CDR1 reads GTSNPN; CDR2 reads SVGIG (reference sequence). The CDR3 loop spans 14 amino acids. CDR3 in DNA: TGTGCCTGGAGTGTAGCCGGCACTGGAAACACCATATATTTT. Translation: CAWSVAGTGNTIYF.

This chain connects TRBV6-6 to TRBJ1-1, with a possible D match to TRBD1 (6 bases). The V gene lost 7 bases and the J gene lost 8 bases, with 8 bases spanning the gap. CDR3 length: 10 residues. Germline values: CDR1 MNHNY, CDR2 SVGAGI (reference sequence). The CDR3 here is CASKRGEAFF. For the CDR3, the DNA is TGTGCCAGCAAAAGGGGGGAAGCTTTCTTT.

The J gene is TRBJ2-3, the V gene TRBV6-5; D tentatively reads TRBD1 or TRBD2 (5 bases each). The germline gives CDR1 MNHEY, CDR2 SVGAGI. The CDR3 is 15 residues long. Trimming cost V 11 bases and J 6 bases, with 24 bases left between them. CDR3 nucleotides: TGTGCCGGGGCACCGGACTCTACAGAGCCGGATACGCAGTATTTT. Translation: CAGAPDSTEPDTQYF.

The chain couples TRBV9 to TRBJ2-7; D uncertain. Germline V gene sequence: CDR1 SGDLS, CDR2 YYNGEE. V lost 0 bases and J lost 2, with 6 bases in between. This CDR3 is 13 amino acids long. The CDR3 sequence is CASSVDTAYEQYF. Written as DNA, the CDR3 is TGTGCCAGCAGCGTAGATACCGCCTACGAGCAGTACTTC.

J is TRBJ1-1 and V is TRBV6-1, with unresolved D. The CDR3 totals 14 residues. Trimming took 4 bases from V and 4 from J, leaving 13 bases between them. CDR1 and CDR2 from the germline V gene are MNHNS and SASEGT. The DNA of the CDR3 is TGTGCCAGCAGTGGAGGACGCATATCCACTGAAGCTTTCTTT. Protein sequence: CASSGGRISTEAFF.

The chain combines TRBV5-6 with TRBJ1-2; 7 nucleotides line up with TRBD1. CDR1 is SGHDT, CDR2 YYEEEE, per germline. The CDR3 has 14 amino acids. The V gene end was trimmed by 4 bases and the J gene end by 3 bases; junction bases not matched to a gene: 6. The CDR3 loop is CASSQWDRYYGYTF. In DNA, the CDR3 is TGTGCCAGCAGCCAATGGGACAGATACTATGGCTACACCTTC.

This clone was recorded only once. The CDR3 loop reads CASSPGDTVSNQPQHF. DNA for the CDR3: TGTGCCAGCTCACCAGGGGATACCGTGAGCAATCAGCCCCAGCATTTT. The chain combines TRBV18 with TRBJ1-5; D not certain. The length of the CDR3 is 16 residues. The germline gives CDR1 KGHSH, CDR2 LQKENI. Deletions cut 2 bases from V and 1 base from J, with 12 bases between. Full variable domain (outside the CDR3, taken from reference TRBV18 and TRBJ1-5): NAGVMQNPRHLVRRRGQEARLRCSPMKGHSHVYWYRQLPEEGLKFMVYLQKENIIDESGMPKERFSAEFPKEGPSILRIQQVVRGDSAAYFCASSPGDTVSNQPQHFGDGTRLSIL.

The V call is TRBV28, the J call TRBJ1-5; the D is unclear. The CDR3 length is 12 residues. The V end lost 3 bases, the J end lost 7 bases, and 7 bases lay between the germline ends. Germline CDR1 MDHEN, CDR2 SYDVKM. This chain's CDR3 is CASSLIRQPQHF. In DNA form, the CDR3 reads TGTGCCAGCAGTTTGATTCGGCAGCCCCAGCATTTT.

The chain joins TRBV19 to TRBJ1-1, with D possibly being TRBD1 (5 bases). The CDR3 is 14 amino acids. The V and J ends lost 3 bases and 3 bases respectively, with 11 bases between them. The V gene's germline CDR1 is LNHDA and CDR2 SQIVND (reference sequence). CDR3 residues: CASSMNWGDTEAFF. Written as DNA, the CDR3 is TGTGCCAGTAGTATGAATTGGGGGGACACTGAAGCTTTCTTT.

The CDR3 DNA reads TGTGCCAGCAGCTTTCGGGACAGTCGTCTCGAGGAGCAGTACTTC. It encodes CASSFRDSRLEEQYF. This chain joins TRBV5-4 and TRBJ2-7; 7 bases line up with TRBD1. The ends lost 2 bases at V and 7 bases at J; junction bases unmatched: 12. Looked up from germline, CDR1 is SGHNT and CDR2 is YYREEE (reference sequence). CDR3 length: 15 residues.

The chain links TRBV30 to TRBJ1-1; D is undetermined. CDR3 size: 13 residues. CDR1 and CDR2 (germline): GTSNPN, SVGIG (reference sequence). V was cut by 8 bases and J by 9 bases, with 22 bases left in between. The CDR3 here is CANTPTGYRQAFF. CDR3 bases: TGTGCCAACACCCCCACCGGGTACCGACAAGCTTTCTTT.

V is TRBV5-4 and J is TRBJ1-2; D is unresolved. This CDR3 spans 14 amino acids. Per the germline V gene, CDR1 is SGHNT and CDR2 is YYREEE (reference sequence). V dropped 0 bases and J dropped 8 bases, with 14 bases sitting between them. CDR3 coding DNA: TGTGCCAGCAGCTTGGCTTCTACACCGGTGGGCTACACCTTC. Translation: CASSLASTPVGYTF.

The CDR3 spells CASSEETVYEQYF. As DNA, the CDR3 is TGTGCCAGCAGTGAAGAGACGGTCTACGAGCAGTACTTC. The V call is TRBV2, the J call TRBJ2-7; D is uncertain. Trimming stripped 1 base from V and 3 bases from J, with 7 bases between. The CDR3 runs 13 residues. Germline CDR1 SNHLY, CDR2 FYNNEI.

V gene TRBV7-2 combines with J gene TRBJ1-3; D is perhaps TRBD1 (6 bases). This CDR3 has 15 residues. Between the trimmed V and J ends, which lost 6 bases and 2 bases, there was a span of 14 bases. Germline CDR1 SGHTA, CDR2 FQGNSA. CDR3 sequence reads: CASRSTGWPGNTIYF. The CDR3 DNA reads as TGTGCCAGCAGAAGCACAGGGTGGCCTGGAAACACCATATATTTT.

This clone was seen more than once but under ten times. This chain links TRBV9 with TRBJ2-5; D is unclear. Germline V gene lookup returns CDR1 SGDLS and CDR2 YYNGEE. V lost 6 bases to trimming and J lost 3 bases, with 12 bases between them. The CDR3 consists of 13 residues. CDR3 sequence: CASNDGWKETQYF. The CDR3 nucleotides are TGTGCCAGCAACGACGGGTGGAAAGAGACCCAGTACTTC.

V and J are TRBV5-1 and TRBJ2-5; maybe TRBD2 (6 bases). Germline CDR1 and CDR2: SGHRS and YFSETQ. Deletions cut 4 bases from V and 3 bases from J, with 13 bases between. The CDR3 consists of 14 residues. The DNA of the CDR3 is TGCGCCAGCAGCCCGACTAGATCGGAAGAGACCCAGTACTTC. As protein: CASSPTRSEETQYF.